Following are 30 T cell receptor beta chains from one sample sequenced in a study of cytomegalovirus exposure and HLA in healthy donors. Researchers ran the PCR with 60 Vbeta and 13 Jbeta primers. The data were produced by immunoSEQ multiplex PCR, yet TCRdb's version contains in-frame clones alone and is incomplete. The table lists fewer than 85,000 clones, 65% to 75% of them singletons. Sequencing was performed on PBMCs. Every receptor here comes from a man aged 35-49 years in good health and CMV-seropositive.

This chain links TRBV5-3 with TRBJ2-6; TRBD2 aligns across 7 bases. TRBV5-3 falls under the ORF class, with uncertain function. V was clipped by 0 bases and J by 0 bases; unmatched bases: 18. The CDR3 has 22 residues. The DNA of the CDR3 is TGTGCCAGAAGCTTGGGAAACCGGATGGGGCTAGCGGAGAACTCTGGGGCCAACGTCCTGACTTTC. Residues: CARSLGNRMGLAENSGANVLTF.

V and J are TRBV27 and TRBJ2-5, with a tentative D call TRBD1 (5 bases). The CDR3 has 18 residues. V was clipped by 7 bases and J by 2 bases, with 26 bases between them. The V gene's germline CDR1 is MNHEY and CDR2 SMNVEV (reference sequence). The CDR3 reads CASTLSYAHLDRQETQYF. The CDR3 coding sequence is TGTGCCAGCACCCTCTCATACGCCCACCTCGACAGACAAGAGACCCAGTACTTC.

The CDR3 sequence: CASSASGNHYNEQFF. For the CDR3, the DNA is TGTGCCAGCAGCGCCTCGGGGAACCACTACAATGAGCAGTTCTTC. V and J are TRBV9 and TRBJ2-1; D might be TRBD2 (5 bases). CDR1 is SGDLS, CDR2 YYNGEE, per germline. The ends were cut back, 3 bases at V and 3 bases at J, with 13 bases in the middle. The CDR3 length is 15 residues.

The chain uses TRBV28 and TRBJ1-2; possible D gene TRBD1, 6 bases. The CDR3 has 14 residues. The V end was cut by 6 bases, the J end by 3 bases, with 14 bases between. Germline V gene lookup returns CDR1 MDHEN and CDR2 SYDVKM. The CDR3 region is CASSLQGRHYGYTF. For the CDR3, the DNA is TGTGCCAGCAGCCTTCAGGGGCGGCACTATGGCTACACCTTC.

The chain uses TRBV9 and TRBJ2-2, with TRBD2 identical over 9 bases. The CDR3 contains 14 residues. Germline loops: CDR1 SGDLS, CDR2 YYNGEE. Unmatched junction bases numbered 5, after V lost 5 bases and J lost 6 bases. The CDR3 protein is CASRAGTSPGELFF. CDR3 DNA sequence: TGTGCCAGCAGGGCCGGGACTAGCCCCGGGGAGCTGTTTTTT.

This clone was seen repeatedly, ten times or more. The V and J genes are TRBV5-1 and TRBJ2-7; tentatively, D is TRBD2 (6 bases). The V and J ends lost 3 bases and 2 bases respectively, with 15 bases between them. This CDR3 contains 15 residues. Germline V gene lookup returns CDR1 SGHRS and CDR2 YFSETQ. CDR3: CASSSSSVLTYEQYF. CDR3 sequence (DNA): TGCGCCAGCAGCTCGTCTAGCGTCCTGACCTACGAGCAGTACTTC.

The chain links TRBV15 to TRBJ1-1; TRBD1 is a possible D gene (6 bases). Trimming cost V 5 bases and J 4 bases, with 11 bases left between them. CDR3 size: 13 residues. Germline V lookup: CDR1 LNHNV, CDR2 YYDKDF (reference sequence). The CDR3 bases are TGTGCCACCAGCGGGGGCCCAACCACTGAAGCTTTCTTT. Protein sequence: CATSGGPTTEAFF.

The rearrangement links TRBV9 to TRBJ1-6; possible D gene TRBD1, 5 bases. The ends were cut back, 4 bases at V and 6 bases at J, with 17 bases in the middle. The germline gives CDR1 SGDLS, CDR2 YYNGEE. The CDR3 totals 16 residues. The CDR3 DNA sequence: TGTGCCAGCAGCCCCGCCAAGGGGCCCGGTAATTCACCCCTCCACTTT. Its translation is CASSPAKGPGNSPLHF.

J is TRBJ1-2 and V is TRBV30; D might be TRBD1 (6 bases). This CDR3 region has 12 residues. Germline V gene data show CDR1 as GTSNPN and CDR2 as SVGIG (reference sequence). V was clipped by 1 base and J by 8 bases, with 11 bases between them. CDR3 sequence (DNA): TGTGCCTGGAGTGCAGGGGAGTCCGGCTACACCTTC. The encoded protein is CAWSAGESGYTF.

DNA of the CDR3: TGTGCCAGCAGCTTAGGTCAGGGGGGGAACACTGAAGCTTTCTTT. Translation: CASSLGQGGNTEAFF. This rearrangement joins TRBV7-3 to TRBJ1-1; TRBD1 matches at 7 bases. The CDR3 extends over 15 amino acids. The germline V gene encodes CDR1 SGHTA and CDR2 FQGTGA. Unmatched junction bases numbered 4, after V lost 2 bases and J lost 1 base.

V and J are TRBV30 and TRBJ2-5; the match to TRBD2 covers 13 bases. The J call may be wrong; the DNA end is better matched by TRBJ2-7. The germline CDR1 and CDR2 sequences are GTSNPN and SVGIG (reference sequence). There are 15 residues in the CDR3. The CDR3 coding sequence is TGTGCCTGGAGTGAGCCGGGACTAGCGGGACACGAGCAGTACTTC. Translated, it gives CAWSEPGLAGHEQYF.

The rearrangement links TRBV19 to TRBJ1-5; a weak D match, TRBD1 (5 bases). The CDR3 spans 15 residues. V was trimmed by 5 bases and J by 0 bases, leaving 11 bases between them. CDR1 and CDR2 (germline): LNHDA, SQIVND (reference sequence). In DNA form, the CDR3 reads TGTGCCAGTAGTGAGACAGCATATAGCAATCAGCCCCAGCATTTT. As protein: CASSETAYSNQPQHF.

The genes are TRBV5-1 and TRBJ1-2; possibly TRBD1 for D (5 bases). The CDR3 contains 13 residues. With 3 bases removed from V and 8 bases from J, the gap between germline ends came to 14 bases. Germline V gene sequence: CDR1 SGHRS, CDR2 YFSETQ. CDR3 amino acids: CASSWGRSNGYTF. CDR3 DNA: TGCGCCAGCAGCTGGGGGAGGTCCAACGGCTACACCTTC. The full variable domain, completed using reference TRBV5-1 and TRBJ1-2, is KAGVTQTPRYLIKTRGQQVTLSCSPISGHRSVSWYQQTPGQGLQFLFEYFSETQRNKGNFPGRFSGRQFSNSRSEMNVSTLELGDSALYLCASSWGRSNGYTFGSGTRLTVV.

This chain links TRBV9 with TRBJ2-7; no reliable D call. CDR1 is SGDLS and CDR2 is YYNGEE in the germline V gene. V shed 4 bases and J shed 6 bases, with 17 bases lying between them. The CDR3 consists of 14 residues. For the CDR3, the DNA is TGTGCCAGCAGCCCTTCAATGGAGCCTGGCGAGCAGTACTTC. It translates to CASSPSMEPGEQYF.

V gene TRBV7-2 combines with J gene TRBJ1-4; the D gene is possibly TRBD1 (6 bases). Germline CDR1 is SGHTA and CDR2 is FQGNSA. This CDR3 contains 15 residues. Trimming took off 6 bases at V and 0 bases at J, with 11 bases between the two ends. CDR3 sequence reads: CASRPQGPTNEKLFF. The CDR3 region has the DNA TGTGCCAGCAGGCCACAGGGACCAACTAATGAAAAACTGTTTTTT.

The chain links TRBV28 to TRBJ1-5, with a weak D call TRBD1 (5 bases). Germline CDR1 and CDR2: MDHEN and SYDVKM. Trimming removed 8 bases at V and 3 bases at J, with 8 bases between. The CDR3 contains 12 residues. CDR3 sequence reads: CASRTYNQPQHF. The CDR3 region has the DNA TGTGCCAGCCGGACATACAATCAGCCCCAGCATTTT.

This clone showed up just a few times. This chain links TRBV2 with TRBJ1-1; 10 bases agree with TRBD1. With 4 bases clipped from V and 13 bases from J, the junction kept 15 bases outside the gene matches. Germline CDR1 is SNHLY and CDR2 is FYNNEI. The CDR3 runs to 15 residues. CDR3 amino acids: CASSVDSGQGIRGFF. The CDR3 bases are TGTGCCAGCAGTGTAGACTCGGGACAGGGGATTAGAGGTTTCTTT.

CDR3 sequence reads: CASSVLGDRGYEQYF. The CDR3 DNA is TGTGCCAGCAGCGTACTTGGGGACAGGGGATACGAGCAGTACTTC. V gene TRBV9 combines with J gene TRBJ2-7, with 10 bases that match TRBD1. Per the germline V gene, CDR1 is SGDLS and CDR2 is YYNGEE. V dropped 1 base and J dropped 4; count of bases not matched to a gene: 5. The CDR3 covers 15 residues.

The CDR3 loop is CASSVVEGAGVEKLFF. As DNA, the CDR3 is TGTGCCAGCAGCGTAGTAGAAGGAGCCGGTGTGGAAAAACTGTTTTTT. The chain combines TRBV9 with TRBJ1-4; no clear D gene. This CDR3 has 16 amino acids. Trimming took off 0 bases at V and 8 bases at J, with 17 bases between the two ends. Germline V gene sequence: CDR1 SGDLS, CDR2 YYNGEE. Filled out from reference TRBV9 and TRBJ1-4, the complete variable domain reads DSGVTQTPKHLITATGQRVTLRCSPRSGDLSVYWYQQSLDQGLQFLIQYYNGEERAKGNILERFSAQQFPDLHSELNLSSLELGDSALYFCASSVVEGAGVEKLFFGSGTQLSVL.

The V and J genes are TRBV5-4 and TRBJ2-1, with 7 bases aligning to TRBD1. J lost 8 bases, V lost 0 bases, and 8 bases had no gene match. The germline V gene has CDR1 SGHNT and CDR2 YYREEE (reference sequence). The CDR3 contains 15 residues. The CDR3 reads CASSLVDREADEQFF. The CDR3 region has the DNA TGTGCCAGCAGCTTGGTCGACAGGGAAGCGGATGAGCAGTTCTTC. Using reference TRBV5-4 and TRBJ2-1 for the parts outside the CDR3, the full variable domain is ETGVTQSPTHLIKTRGQQVTLRCSSQSGHNTVSWYQQALGQGPQFIFQYYREEENGRGNFPPRFSGLQFPNYSSELNVNALELDDSALYLCASSLVDREADEQFFGPGTRLTVL.

The gene calls are TRBV27 and TRBJ2-1; 8 bases line up with TRBD1. Per the germline V gene, CDR1 is MNHEY and CDR2 is SMNVEV (reference sequence). The V gene end was trimmed by 5 bases and the J gene end by 2 bases; junction bases not matched to a gene: 5. This CDR3 has 15 residues. CDR3 sequence (DNA): TGTGCCAGCAGTAGACGACAGGGGCCCTACAATGAGCAGTTCTTC. Residues: CASSRRQGPYNEQFF.

The rearrangement links TRBV2 to TRBJ1-5, with 9 bases identical to TRBD1. CDR3 length equals 15 residues. Germline V gene data show CDR1 as SNHLY and CDR2 as FYNNEI. V gave up 8 bases and J gave up 5 bases; unmatched junction bases: 10. The CDR3 region is CASSKGQGKDQPQHF. The CDR3 DNA sequence: TGTGCCAGCTCCAAGGGACAGGGTAAGGATCAGCCCCAGCATTTT.

Only a few counts were recorded for this clone. The chain carries TRBV10-3 and TRBJ2-3, with 8 positions matching TRBD2. The CDR3 is 17 amino acids. V dropped 4 bases and J dropped 5; count of bases not matched to a gene: 14. Per the germline V gene, CDR1 is ENHRY and CDR2 is SYGVKD. Written as DNA, the CDR3 is TGTGCCATCAGTGCCGGAGCACTAGCGGATAGAGGAGATACGCAGTATTTT. It encodes CAISAGALADRGDTQYF.

This clone was found a few times. CDR3 loop: CASSLRGYGSYNEQFF. CDR3 in DNA: TGTGCCAGCAGCTTACGCGGGTACGGCTCCTACAATGAGCAGTTCTTC. The chain links TRBV7-2 to TRBJ2-1; possible D gene TRBD2, 5 bases. This CDR3 is 16 amino acids long. Germline values: CDR1 SGHTA, CDR2 FQGNSA. The V end lost 2 bases, the J end lost 0 bases, and 11 bases lay between the germline ends. Drawing the rest from reference TRBV7-2 and TRBJ2-1, the complete variable domain is GAGVSQSPSNKVTEKGKDVELRCDPISGHTALYWYRQSLGQGLEFLIYFQGNSAPDKSGLPSDRFSAERTGGSVSTLTIQRTQQEDSAVYLCASSLRGYGSYNEQFFGPGTRLTVL.

The chain combines TRBV5-8 with TRBJ1-2, with TRBD1 matching 7 bases. CDR3 length: 14 amino acids. Germline CDR1 reads SGHTS; CDR2 reads YDEGEE. With 4 bases clipped from V and 0 bases from J, the junction kept 3 bases outside the gene matches. In DNA form, the CDR3 reads TGTGCCAGCAGCGGCGGGACAGCTAACTATGGCTACACCTTC. It translates to CASSGGTANYGYTF.

The genes are TRBV6-4 and TRBJ2-6; weak D call: TRBD2 (5 bases). The length of the CDR3 is 18 residues. Trimming took off 8 bases at V and 1 base at J, with 21 bases between the two ends. The V gene's germline CDR1 is MRHNA and CDR2 SNTAGT. CDR3 nucleotide sequence: TGTGCCAGCTTACGAGGGATAAATACACCTTCTGGGGCCAACGTCCTGACTTTC. It translates to CASLRGINTPSGANVLTF.

The chain employs TRBV2 and TRBJ2-1; 10 bases are shared with TRBD2. This CDR3 contains 14 residues. Germline values: CDR1 SNHLY, CDR2 FYNNEI. Trimming took 7 bases from V and 4 from J; bases not matched to a gene: 4. The CDR3 bases are TGTGCCAGCACTCTGACTAGCGGGTACAATGAGCAGTTCTTC. Its protein is CASTLTSGYNEQFF.

The chain links TRBV7-9 to TRBJ1-2, with D possibly matching TRBD1 (6 bases). The CDR3 extends over 13 amino acids. CDR1 is SEHNR, CDR2 FQNEAQ, per germline (reference sequence). V lost 2 bases and J lost 7, with 11 bases in between. Here the CDR3 DNA reads TGTGCCAGCAGCTTAAAAGGGGGTGCTGGCTACACCTTC. It yields the protein CASSLKGGAGYTF.

A few counts support this clone. The chain links TRBV10-3 to TRBJ1-1; 10 bases are a match to TRBD1. From germline, CDR1 is ENHRY and CDR2 SYGVKD. CDR3 length: 13 amino acids. V trimming: 10 bases; J trimming: 7 bases; junction bases outside the gene matches: 9. The CDR3 coding sequence is TGTGCCACCGAGTCCGGGACAGGGGTTGAAGCTTTCTTT. Translating gives CATESGTGVEAFF.

The chain employs TRBV6-1 and TRBJ1-5, with D unresolved. Germline V gives CDR1 MNHNS, CDR2 SASEGT. CDR3 length equals 14 residues. The V end lost 7 bases, the J end lost 5 bases, and 15 bases lay between the germline ends. CDR3 in amino acids: CASTPGTGHQPQHF. The DNA of the CDR3 is TGTGCCAGCACCCCGGGAACGGGTCATCAGCCCCAGCATTTT.